A selection of T cell receptor beta chains follows, all from one sample in a study of Graves' ophthalmopathy and Graves' hyperthyroidism. TCRdb processed the multiplex PCR reads anew with MiXCR; each CDR3 protein has one entry. This table holds roughly 1.1 million distinct CDR3 sequences, 35% to 40% found once. Material for sequencing was peripheral blood or thyroid tissue (not recorded which). These TCRs come from an adult man with Graves' hyperthyroidism. Each CDR3 is given with its conserved first and last residue. A D gene is named only where the DNA matches it firmly. Size values are once, few and many counts, or a class for expanded clones, and some rows have none.

>TRBJ1-5|TRBD1|TRBV7-2|many
TGTGCCAGCAGCTGGGACAGATATCAGCCCCAGCATTTT
CASSWDRYQPQHF
>TRBJ2-5|.|TRBV5-6|many
TGTGCCAGCAGCTTGGTTATGGAGACCCAGTACTTC
CASSLVMETQYF
>TRBJ1-2|.|TRBV27|.
TGTGCCAGCAGTCCCGGGGACGCCACTAACTATGGCTACACCTTC
CASSPGDATNYGYTF
>TRBJ1-5|TRBD1|TRBV29-1|few
TGCAGCGTTGAGCTTCAACCCGGGACAGGCCAGCCCCAGCATTTT
CSVELQPGTGQPQHF
>TRBJ2-2|.|TRBV29-1|.
TGCAGCGTTGGAGCTACACGTGGGGAGCTGTTTTTT
CSVGATRGELFF
>TRBJ1-5|.|TRBV7-9|once
TGTGCCAGCAGCTTGGACAGCGGGCCTCAGCCCCAGCATTTT
CASSLDSGPQPQHF
>TRBJ2-7|.|TRBV7-8|many
TGTGCCAGCAGCCCCCACCCGACAGTATCCTACGAGCAGTACTTC
CASSPHPTVSYEQYF
>TRBJ1-2|.|TRBV14|once
TGTGCCAGCAGCCCGTGGGGGCAGAAGAACTATGGCTACACCTTC
CASSPWGQKNYGYTF
>TRBJ2-5|TRBD2|TRBV10-3|many
TGTGCCATCAGCCCAAGCGGGGTCCAAGAGACCCAGTACTTC
CAISPSGVQETQYF
>TRBJ1-3|.|TRBV5-1|.
TGCGCCAGCAGCTTGGATAATGTGAGGAGCTCTGGAAACACCATATATTTT
CASSLDNVRSSGNTIYF
>TRBJ2-7|TRBD1|TRBV7-9|once
TGTGCCAGCAGCCTAACCGGGACAGGGAGGTACGAGCAGTACTTC
CASSLTGTGRYEQYF
>TRBJ2-7|TRBD2|TRBV7-9|.
TGTGCCAGCAGCTCAAGCGCGGGAGACCAGTACTTC
CASSSSAGDQYF
>TRBJ2-2|.|TRBV20-1|few
TGCAGTGCTAGAGATCAGGGATCGGAGAACACCGGGGAGCTGTTTTTT
CSARDQGSENTGELFF
>TRBJ1-4|.|TRBV20-1|many
TGCAGTGCTAGTCCGGGACTTATTAATGAAAAACTGTTTTTT
CSASPGLINEKLFF
>TRBJ2-7|TRBD1|TRBV9|.
TGTGCCAGCAGCGCGGGACAGGGGTTACACGAGCAGTACTTC
CASSAGQGLHEQYF
>TRBJ1-2|TRBD1|TRBV28|few
TGTGCCAGCAGTCCGGGGGGACAGGGGGTGGAAGGCTACACCTTC
CASSPGGQGVEGYTF
>TRBJ1-1|.|TRBV6-5|.
TGTGCCAGCGTTTGGGGCGATTTTAACACTGAAGCTTTCTTT
CASVWGDFNTEAFF
>TRBJ2-5|TRBD2|TRBV9|many
TGTGCCAGCAGTGTCGGAACGGGAGGGAGAGAGACCCAGTACTTC
CASSVGTGGRETQYF
>TRBJ1-5|TRBD1|TRBV4-1|few
TGCGCCAGCAGCCAAGAGTGGGACAGGGGCAATCAGCCCCAGCATTTT
CASSQEWDRGNQPQHF
>TRBJ2-7|.|TRBV5-1|.
TGCGCCAGCATAAAACAGGAGCGATACTCCTACGAGCAGTACTTC
CASIKQERYSYEQYF
>TRBJ2-7|.|TRBV20-1|.
TGCAGTGCTAGAGATCCAGCGGGTGACGAGCAGTACTTC
CSARDPAGDEQYF
>TRBJ2-5|.|TRBV29-1|many
TGCAGCGTTGAAATGCCCGGGTTAGAGACCCAGTACTTC
CSVEMPGLETQYF
>TRBJ2-7|.|TRBV7-9|many
TGTGCCAGCAGCTCCGAGGACACGGTCTACGAGCAGTACTTC
CASSSEDTVYEQYF
>TRBJ1-5|.|TRBV6-1|few
TGTGCCAGCACCCCAAGAACAGCGGGCCGACCCCAGCATTTT
CASTPRTAGRPQHF
>TRBJ2-5|TRBD1|TRBV10-3|many
TGTGCCATCACCCAGGGACAGGGGAGGGGAGAGACCCAGTACTTC
CAITQGQGRGETQYF
>TRBJ1-5|.|TRBV6-5|.
TGTGCCAGCACGGCAGGGAGTTGTTGTCAGCCCCAGCATTTT
CASTAGSCCQPQHF
>TRBJ2-7|.|TRBV5-5|many
TGTGCCAGCAGCTGGAGGGACAAACAGGAATACGAGCAGTACTTC
CASSWRDKQEYEQYF
>TRBJ2-7|.|TRBV7-8|many
TGTGCCAGCAGCTTAGGTGGGGATTTCGAGCAGTACTTC
CASSLGGDFEQYF
>TRBJ1-4|.|TRBV20-1|.
TGCAGTGCTATTGGACGGACTCAGGGAATAGTGTTTTTT
CSAIGRTQGIVFF
>TRBJ2-4|TRBD2|TRBV20-1|.
TGCAGTGCCCAGGGACTAGCGGGGTACTTC
CSAQGLAGYF
>TRBJ1-6|.|TRBV20-1|many
TGCAGTGCTCCCGCAGAAGACCCACCCCTCCACTTT
CSAPAEDPPLHF
>TRBJ2-5|TRBD2|TRBV10-3|.
TGTGCCATCAAGCCGGGACTAGCGGGGGGGACCCAAGGTGCCCAGTACTTC
CAIKPGLAGGTQGAQYF